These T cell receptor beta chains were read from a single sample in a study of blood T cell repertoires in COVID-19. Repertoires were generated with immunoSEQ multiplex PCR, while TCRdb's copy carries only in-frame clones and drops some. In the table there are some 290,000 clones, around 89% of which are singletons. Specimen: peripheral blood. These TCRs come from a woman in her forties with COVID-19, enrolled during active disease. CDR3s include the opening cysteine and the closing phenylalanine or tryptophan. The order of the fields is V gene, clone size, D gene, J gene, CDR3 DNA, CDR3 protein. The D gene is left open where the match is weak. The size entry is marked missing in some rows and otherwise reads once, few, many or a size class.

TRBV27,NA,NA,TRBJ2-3,TGTGCCAGCAGCTTAGGGGCCCCCGCAGATACGCAGTATTTT,CASSLGAPADTQYF
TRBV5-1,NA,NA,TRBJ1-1,TGCGCCAGCAGCCCTGACAGGCCGGACACTGAAGCTTTCTTT,CASSPDRPDTEAFF
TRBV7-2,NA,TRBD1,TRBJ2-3,TGTGCCAGCAGCTATACAGGGGACCGCACAGATACGCAGTATTTT,CASSYTGDRTDTQYF
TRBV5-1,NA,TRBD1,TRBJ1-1,TGCGCCAGCAGCCCGGGGACAGCCAACACTGAAGCTTTCTTT,CASSPGTANTEAFF
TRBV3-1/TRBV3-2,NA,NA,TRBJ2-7,TGTGCCAGCAGCCAAAGGGGCTCCTACGAGCAGTACTTC,CASSQRGSYEQYF
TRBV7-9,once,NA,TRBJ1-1,TGTGCCAGCAGCTTAGACTCTGGCACTGAAGCTTTCTTT,CASSLDSGTEAFF
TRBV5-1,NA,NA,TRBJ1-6,TGCGCCAGCAGCTTTGGAGTAAGCTCCTATAATTCACCCCTCCACTTT,CASSFGVSSYNSPLHF
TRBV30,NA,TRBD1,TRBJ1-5,TGTGCCTGGAGTGCGGACAGGGGCGGAGGGTTGCAGCCCCAGCATTTT,CAWSADRGGGLQPQHF
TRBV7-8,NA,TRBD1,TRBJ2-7,TGTGCCAGCAGCCTCCGGGACAGAAAAACCTACGAGCAGTACTTC,CASSLRDRKTYEQYF
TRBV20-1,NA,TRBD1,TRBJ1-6,TGCAGTGCGCAGGGGGCTTCACCCCTCCACTTT,CSAQGASPLHF
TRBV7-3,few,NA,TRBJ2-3,TGTGCCAGCAGCCCTTCTGGGGCTCGGACAGATACGCAGTATTTT,CASSPSGARTDTQYF
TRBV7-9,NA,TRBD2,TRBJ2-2,TGTGCCAGCAGCTCTCGCGGGGGACCCAGAACCGGGGAGCTGTTTTTT,CASSSRGGPRTGELFF
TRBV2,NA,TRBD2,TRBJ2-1,TGTGCCAGCAGTGAAGGACTAGCGGGAGTTAGAAATGAGCAGTTCTTC,CASSEGLAGVRNEQFF
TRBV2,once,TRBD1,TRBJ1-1,TGTGCCAGCAGTGAGCCTACAGGGGGCACTGAAGCTTTCTTT,CASSEPTGGTEAFF
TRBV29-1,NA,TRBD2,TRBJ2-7,TGCAGCGTTCGGCCCAGCGGGACCTACGAGCAGTACTTC,CSVRPSGTYEQYF
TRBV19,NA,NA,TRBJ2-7,TGTGCCAGTAGTTCGGATCTCAGGGGCATCTACGAGCAGTACTTC,CASSSDLRGIYEQYF
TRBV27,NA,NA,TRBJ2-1,TGTGCCAGCAGTTTATACGGGGAGAATGAGCAGTTCTTC,CASSLYGENEQFF
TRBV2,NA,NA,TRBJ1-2,TGTGCCAGCAGTGTATTAGGAGGGTACGGCTACACCTTC,CASSVLGGYGYTF
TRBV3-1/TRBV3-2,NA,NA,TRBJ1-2,TGTGCCAGCAGCCACAGAAACTATGGCTACACCTTC,CASSHRNYGYTF
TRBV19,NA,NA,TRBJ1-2,TGTGCCAGTACCGACAGTCCCGCTAACTATGGCTACACCTTC,CASTDSPANYGYTF
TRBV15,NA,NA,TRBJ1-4,TGTGCCACCAGCAGAGAGATAGGGGCCAGTGAAAAACTGTTTTTT,CATSREIGASEKLFF
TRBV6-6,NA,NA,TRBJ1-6,TGTGCCAGCATCCCCGGGGGATCAAGTGATTCACCCCTCCACTTT,CASIPGGSSDSPLHF
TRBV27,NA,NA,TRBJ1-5,TGTGCCAGCAGTCTAACAGGGCTCCTGTCTTATAGCAATCAGCCCCAGCATTTT,CASSLTGLLSYSNQPQHF
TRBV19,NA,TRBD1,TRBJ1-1,TGTGCCAGTAGTATAGGAGGGACAGCCTACACTGAAGCTTTCTTT,CASSIGGTAYTEAFF
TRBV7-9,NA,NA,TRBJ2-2,TGTGCCAGCAGCTTATTATTACAGGACGCCACCGGGGAGCTGTTTTTT,CASSLLLQDATGELFF
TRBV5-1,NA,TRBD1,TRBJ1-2,TGCGCCAGCAGCTTGAGGACAGGGGAAGGCTACACCTTC,CASSLRTGEGYTF
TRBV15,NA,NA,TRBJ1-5,TGTGCCACCAGCAGAGATTGGGGTGGGCAGGGGAGCAATCAGCCCCAGCATTTT,CATSRDWGGQGSNQPQHF
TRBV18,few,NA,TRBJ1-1,TGTGCCAGCTCACCTGGGGCGAGAGCTTTCTTT,CASSPGARAFF
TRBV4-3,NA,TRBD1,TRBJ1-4,TGCGCCAGCAGCCAAGGAACAGGGGGAAATGAAAAACTGTTTTTT,CASSQGTGGNEKLFF